This TCR beta chain was sequenced for a study of graft-versus-host responses after intestinal transplantation. As concerns this clone: The antigen is undetermined.

Libraries were prepared by immunoSEQ multiplex PCR; TCRdb keeps only in-frame clonotypes and omits some of them. The repertoire holds about 39,000 clones, with about 93% as singletons. The sequence derives from a human donor who was the organ donor for an intestinal transplant. Material: unstimulated CD8+ T cells sorted from spleen or lymph node cells, obtained before transplant.

The CDR3, as DNA: TGTGCCAGCAGCTTAGATGGGGCCCTCGAGCAGTACTTC. Amino acids: CASSLDGALEQYF. V is TRBV7-9 and J is TRBJ2-7; possibly TRBD1 for D (5 bases). Trimming removed 1 base at V and 6 bases at J, with 10 bases between. Germline loops: CDR1 SEHNR, CDR2 FQNEAQ (reference sequence). The CDR3 covers 13 residues.